These 13 T cell receptor beta chains share one sample of origin, sequenced in a study of cytomegalovirus exposure and HLA in healthy donors. Amplification used 60 Vbeta primers and 13 Jbeta primers. Data came from immunoSEQ multiplex PCR; TCRdb stores just in-frame clones and leaves some out. The sample has around 91,000 clones; roughly 86% are singletons. What was sequenced was PBMCs. These receptors were obtained from a man aged 25 to 40 in good health and CMV-seropositive.

The chain recombines TRBV30 with TRBJ1-1; D is unclear. The CDR3 runs 14 residues. In germline, CDR1 is GTSNPN, CDR2 SVGIG (reference sequence). V lost 6 bases, J lost 0 bases, and 14 bases lay in between. The CDR3 DNA sequence: TGTGCCTGCCAGGCCTCTAACGTGAACACTGAAGCTTTCTTT. Its translation: CACQASNVNTEAFF.

The genes are TRBV7-3 and TRBJ2-3; D call uncertain. CDR1 is SGHTA, CDR2 FQGTGA, per germline. Between the trimmed V and J ends, which lost 5 bases and 7 bases, there was a span of 13 bases. This CDR3 has 13 residues. The DNA of the CDR3 is TGTGCCAGCAGCCGTAGAAGCGAAAATACGCAGTATTTT. As protein: CASSRRSENTQYF.

The chain links TRBV11-2 to TRBJ1-2; D not certain. The germline V gene has CDR1 SGHAT and CDR2 FQNNGV. The CDR3 spans 15 residues. Trimming removed 0 bases at V and 4 bases at J, with 12 bases between. The CDR3 DNA follows: TGTGCCAGCAGCTTAGATCGCACAGCCATCTATGGCTACACCTTC. Translated, it gives CASSLDRTAIYGYTF.

This clone was detected only once. The V call is TRBV4-1, the J call TRBJ2-1, with TRBD2 matching 12 bases. Per the germline V gene, CDR1 is MGHRA and CDR2 is YSYEKL. This CDR3 comprises 19 residues. Trimming cost V 3 bases and J 6 bases; bases outside gene matches: 15. CDR3 coding DNA: TGCGCCAGCAGCCACTTGACTAGCGGGGGAGGGGCTGGGGGCAATGAGCAGTTCTTC. Its protein is CASSHLTSGGGAGGNEQFF.

The chain uses TRBV27 and TRBJ2-7, with a weak D call TRBD1 (5 bases). Germline V lookup: CDR1 MNHEY, CDR2 SMNVEV (reference sequence). The CDR3 consists of 16 residues. The germline V and J ends were trimmed by 2 bases and 7 bases, with 21 bases remaining between them. For the CDR3, the DNA is TGTGCCAGCAGTTTAGATTCAGGGCAACGCTTTTTGGAGCAGTACTTC. Protein product: CASSLDSGQRFLEQYF.

In its sample, this clone was seen once. The chain uses TRBV6-6 and TRBJ2-7, with D perhaps TRBD1 (5 bases). This CDR3 region has 14 residues. V lost 5 bases and J 2 bases, leaving 13 bases between the germline ends. CDR1 and CDR2 from the germline V gene are MNHNY and SVGAGI (reference sequence). DNA for the CDR3: TGTGCCAGCAGTGCAGGGTTGGGGACCTACGAGCAGTACTTC. Translation gives CASSAGLGTYEQYF.

J is TRBJ2-3 and V is TRBV19, with TRBD2 matching 10 bases. The CDR3 runs to 14 residues. Germline V lookup: CDR1 LNHDA, CDR2 SQIVND (reference sequence). V trimming: 7 bases; J trimming: 4 bases; junction bases outside the gene matches: 5. This CDR3 reads CASISLAGADTQYF. As DNA, the CDR3 is TGTGCCAGTATATCCCTAGCGGGAGCAGATACGCAGTATTTT.

This clone was found once. This chain uses TRBV10-3 with TRBJ2-3; the match to TRBD2 covers 13 bases. The ends lost 0 bases at V and 0 bases at J; junction bases unmatched: 3. CDR1 is ENHRY, CDR2 SYGVKD, per germline. The CDR3 runs 18 residues. CDR3 in amino acids: CAISESPGLAGSTDTQYF. CDR3 nucleotide sequence: TGTGCCATCAGTGAGTCGCCGGGACTAGCGGGAAGCACAGATACGCAGTATTTT.

V gene TRBV9 combines with J gene TRBJ2-1; 8 bases line up with TRBD2. The CDR3 has 15 residues. CDR1 is SGDLS and CDR2 is YYNGEE in the germline V gene. V shed 1 base and J 6 bases; nucleotides not matched to a gene: 6. The CDR3 nucleotides are TGTGCCAGCAGCGTAACAGCGGGGGCTTTCAATGAGCAGTTCTTC. It encodes CASSVTAGAFNEQFF. Looking up the rest from reference TRBV9 and TRBJ2-1 gives the full variable domain: DSGVTQTPKHLITATGQRVTLRCSPRSGDLSVYWYQQSLDQGLQFLIQYYNGEERAKGNILERFSAQQFPDLHSELNLSSLELGDSALYFCASSVTAGAFNEQFFGPGTRLTVL.

The chain links TRBV19 to TRBJ1-2; D is ambiguous. The CDR3 totals 13 residues. Germline CDR1 reads LNHDA; CDR2 reads SQIVND (reference sequence). Trimming pared 7 bases from V and 4 bases from J, leaving 13 bases between. CDR3: CASNPRGSYGYTF. DNA of the CDR3: TGTGCCAGTAACCCTCGAGGGAGCTATGGCTACACCTTC.

The rearrangement uses TRBV9 and TRBJ1-1; 7 nucleotides align to TRBD1. With 0 bases clipped from V and 1 base from J, the junction kept 9 bases outside the gene matches. CDR1 is SGDLS, CDR2 YYNGEE, per germline. This CDR3 comprises 17 residues. CDR3 region: CASSVGSGTAQNTEAFF. CDR3 bases: TGTGCCAGCAGCGTAGGGTCCGGGACAGCACAGAACACTGAAGCTTTCTTT. Full variable domain (remainder filled in from reference TRBV9 and TRBJ1-1): DSGVTQTPKHLITATGQRVTLRCSPRSGDLSVYWYQQSLDQGLQFLIQYYNGEERAKGNILERFSAQQFPDLHSELNLSSLELGDSALYFCASSVGSGTAQNTEAFFGQGTRLTVV.

The chain is built from TRBV27 and TRBJ2-7, with 8 bases aligning to TRBD2. The germline V gene has CDR1 MNHEY and CDR2 SMNVEV (reference sequence). This CDR3 spans 19 amino acids. J lost 0 bases, V lost 8 bases, and 21 bases had no gene match. CDR3: CASFGRGGGPPRGSYEQYF. The CDR3 DNA sequence: TGTGCCAGCTTTGGACGGGGGGGAGGGCCCCCCCGTGGCTCCTACGAGCAGTACTTC.

The rearrangement links TRBV11-1 to TRBJ2-5, with 7 nucleotides matching TRBD2. The V segment lost 0 bases and the J segment 2 bases; nucleotides outside the gene matches: 0. Looked up from germline, CDR1 is SGHAT and CDR2 is FQDESV (reference sequence). The CDR3 is made up of 14 amino acids. CDR3 DNA: TGTGCCAGCAGCTTAGCGGGAGGGCAAGAGACCCAGTACTTC. Its translation is CASSLAGGQETQYF.